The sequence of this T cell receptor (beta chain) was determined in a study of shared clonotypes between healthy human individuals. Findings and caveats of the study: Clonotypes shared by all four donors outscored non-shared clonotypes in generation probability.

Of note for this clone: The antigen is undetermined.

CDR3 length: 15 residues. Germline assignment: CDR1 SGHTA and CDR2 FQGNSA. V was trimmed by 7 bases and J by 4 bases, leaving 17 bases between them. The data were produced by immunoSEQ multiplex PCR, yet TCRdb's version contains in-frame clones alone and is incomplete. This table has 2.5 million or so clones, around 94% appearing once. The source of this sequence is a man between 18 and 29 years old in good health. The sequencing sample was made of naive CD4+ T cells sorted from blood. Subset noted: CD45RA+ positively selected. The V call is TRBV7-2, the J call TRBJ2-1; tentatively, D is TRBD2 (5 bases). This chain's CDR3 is CASKAYSTTYNEQFF. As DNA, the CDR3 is TGTGCCAGCAAAGCTTATTCGACTACGTACAATGAGCAGTTCTTC.